This T cell receptor (beta chain) was captured by sequencing in a study of T cell changes during pregnancy in multiple sclerosis. The CDR3 has 14 amino acids. The junction had 8 bases not matched to a gene; V was cut back by 7 bases and J by 4 bases. Germline-derived CDR1 and CDR2 are SGHDT and YYEEEE. Produced via immunoSEQ multiplex PCR; TCRdb's table is partial and in-frame only. The data show roughly 93,000 clones, approximately 90% seen once. The sequence was obtained from a female donor in good health, enrolled as a control in a pregnancy study. This chain uses TRBV5-6 with TRBJ2-7; 10 bases fit TRBD1. This specimen was peripheral blood, taken in the first trimester of pregnancy. This CDR3 reads CASSRTGGPYEQYF. For the CDR3, the DNA is TGTGCCAGCTCTCGGACAGGGGGACCATACGAGCAGTACTTC. Supplemented by reference TRBV5-6 and TRBJ2-7, the full variable domain reads DAGVTQSPTHLIKTRGQQVTLRCSPKSGHDTVSWYQQALGQGPQFIFQYYEEEERQRGNFPDRFSGHQFPNYSSELNVNALLLGDSALYLCASSRTGGPYEQYFGPGTRLTVT.